The 25 T cell receptor beta chains in this list originate from one sample, sequenced in a study of blood T cell repertoires in COVID-19 (dated by TCRdb to the early 2020s). The library was prepared using the immunoSEQ multiplex PCR assay. TCRdb mirrors the immuneACCESS table, restricted to in-frame sequences. Some clones are absent from its copies; in checked studies, under half trace to an unresolved V gene, and the reason for the others is unknown. The sample table contains about 230,000 clones; only one count was recorded for nearly 90% of them. The ten largest make up roughly 12% of the sample. Sequences were obtained from peripheral blood. The receptor set was obtained from a woman younger than 30 who had recovered from COVID-19.

This clone was seen just once. The chain is built from TRBV9 and TRBJ1-1; TRBD1 agrees at 7 bases. V shed 3 bases and J 1 base; nucleotides not matched to a gene: 3. The CDR3 sequence is 14 residues long. Germline V gene lookup returns CDR1 SGDLS and CDR2 YYNGEE. The CDR3, as DNA: TGTGCCAGCAGCGGACAGGGAAAGAACACTGAAGCTTTCTTT. The encoded protein is CASSGQGKNTEAFF.

Note on this clone: The junction differs from germline at one of its ends, possibly a read error. The V call is TRBV6-2 or TRBV6-3, the J call TRBJ2-2, with D maybe TRBD1 (9 bases). The CDR3 covers 14 residues. Per germline, CDR1 MNHEY and CDR2 SVGEGT. CDR3 amino acids: CASSPHSGTGSGIF. The CDR3 DNA sequence: TGTGCCAGCAGTCCCCATAGCGGGACAGGGAGTGGGATTTTT.

The chain uses TRBV19 and TRBJ1-4, with D unclear. This CDR3 comprises 14 residues. CDR1 is LNHDA, CDR2 SQIVND, per germline (reference sequence). Trimming left V 11 bases short and J 0 bases short, with 13 bases between. The CDR3 nucleotides read TGTGCCGGGCCGCCATGGACAACTAATGAAAAACTGTTTTTT. It encodes CAGPPWTTNEKLFF.

The V gene is TRBV11-2, the J gene TRBJ2-7, with D maybe TRBD1 (6 bases). The CDR3 is 15 amino acids. Trimming left V 4 bases short and J 4 bases short, with 17 bases between. Germline lookup yields CDR1 SGHAT and CDR2 FQNNGV. The CDR3 loop is CASSSAGTPSYEQYF. The CDR3, as DNA: TGTGCCAGCAGCTCGGCCGGGACACCCTCTTACGAGCAGTACTTC.

This clone was counted only a few times. V usage is TRBV12-3 or TRBV12-4 and J usage is TRBJ2-7; unclear D gene. Between the trimmed V and J ends, which lost 1 base and 3 bases, there was a span of 4 bases. CDR3 length: 12 amino acids. CDR3 DNA sequence: TGTGCCAGCAGTTTAGACTTCTACGAGCAGTACTTC. Its protein product is CASSLDFYEQYF.

The chain carries TRBV5-5 and TRBJ2-2, with D hard to call. The CDR3 extends over 15 amino acids. Germline V gives CDR1 SGHKS, CDR2 YYEKEE (reference sequence). Trimming pared 4 bases from V and 5 bases from J, leaving 15 bases between. CDR3 region: CASSRNSDLTGELFF. The CDR3 DNA reads as TGTGCCAGCAGCCGCAACAGTGATCTAACCGGGGAGCTGTTTTTT.

The chain employs TRBV7-6 and TRBJ1-6; D is perhaps TRBD1 (6 bases). This CDR3 has 16 amino acids. CDR1 is SGHVS, CDR2 FNYEAQ, per germline. Deletions cut 5 bases from V and 6 bases from J, with 17 bases between. The CDR3 loop reads CASSPETGLINSPLHF. The DNA of the CDR3 is TGTGCCAGCAGCCCGGAGACAGGCCTGATTAATTCACCCCTCCACTTT.

This clone turned up a few times. The rearrangement uses TRBV15 and TRBJ1-1, with D perhaps matching TRBD1 (5 bases). Germline V gives CDR1 LNHNV, CDR2 YYDKDF (reference sequence). Trimming pared 6 bases from V and 11 bases from J, leaving 19 bases between. This CDR3 comprises 13 residues. CDR3 DNA sequence: TGTGCCACCAGAGACAGCGGAGGGGTAAGGGCTTTCTTT. Amino acid sequence: CATRDSGGVRAFF. Using reference TRBV15 and TRBJ1-1 for the parts outside the CDR3, the full variable domain is DAMVIQNPRYQVTQFGKPVTLSCSQTLNHNVMYWYQQKSSQAPKLLFHYYDKDFNNEADTPDNFQSRRPNTSFCFLDIRSPGLGDTAMYLCATRDSGGVRAFFGQGTRLTVV.

The gene calls are TRBV30 and TRBJ2-3; TRBD2 matches 7 bases. The CDR3 totals 14 residues. V lost 0 bases, J lost 4 bases, and 4 bases stayed unmatched. Germline-derived CDR1 and CDR2 are GTSNPN and SVGIG (reference sequence). This chain's CDR3 is CAWSVGGSADTQYF. As DNA, the CDR3 is TGTGCCTGGAGTGTTGGCGGGAGCGCAGATACGCAGTATTTT.

V and J are TRBV9 and TRBJ1-3; possibly TRBD1 for D (6 bases). The germline V gene has CDR1 SGDLS and CDR2 YYNGEE. This CDR3 has 16 amino acids. Trimming cost V 0 bases and J 4 bases, with 14 bases left between them. DNA for the CDR3: TGTGCCAGCAGCGTAGACCCCGCAGGGGACGGAAACACCATATATTTT. Translated, it gives CASSVDPAGDGNTIYF. Full variable domain (outside the CDR3, taken from reference TRBV9 and TRBJ1-3): DSGVTQTPKHLITATGQRVTLRCSPRSGDLSVYWYQQSLDQGLQFLIQYYNGEERAKGNILERFSAQQFPDLHSELNLSSLELGDSALYFCASSVDPAGDGNTIYFGEGSWLTVV.

The rearrangement joins TRBV7-2 to TRBJ2-7, with unresolved D. The V and J ends lost 0 bases and 6 bases respectively, with 9 bases between them. The CDR3 spans 13 residues. In germline, CDR1 is SGHTA, CDR2 FQGNSA. This CDR3 reads CASSLAPMSEQYF. In nucleotides, the CDR3 is TGTGCCAGCAGCTTAGCTCCCATGTCCGAGCAGTACTTC.

The sample holds a few counts of this clone. The gene calls are TRBV9 and TRBJ2-7, with a weak D call TRBD1 (5 bases). Germline-derived CDR1 and CDR2 are SGDLS and YYNGEE. The V end was cut by 3 bases, the J end by 0 bases, with 13 bases between. The CDR3 has 15 amino acids. CDR3 amino acids: CASSAQGQGSYEQYF. As DNA, the CDR3 is TGTGCCAGCAGCGCCCAGGGCCAGGGCTCCTACGAGCAGTACTTC.

V and J are TRBV14 and TRBJ2-1; D possibly corresponds to TRBD1 (6 bases). The V end lost 2 bases, the J end lost 1 base, and 18 bases lay between the germline ends. Germline CDR1 and CDR2: SGHDN and FVKESK. The CDR3 consists of 18 residues. Written as DNA, the CDR3 is TGTGCCAGCAGCCAAAAGTTTCTCAGGGGACCTTCCTACAATGAGCAGTTCTTC. Encoded protein: CASSQKFLRGPSYNEQFF.

The chain employs TRBV27 and TRBJ2-7; 9 bases line up with TRBD1. This CDR3 is built from 14 residues. Germline CDR1 reads MNHEY; CDR2 reads SMNVEV (reference sequence). After removal of 6 bases from V and 5 bases from J, the junction contained 8 bases not matched to a gene. CDR3 sequence reads: CASSLNRGLDEQYF. In nucleotides, the CDR3 is TGTGCCAGCAGCCTAAACAGGGGGCTCGACGAGCAGTACTTC.

This chain joins TRBV7-3 and TRBJ2-3, with TRBD2 matching 8 bases. Trimming cost V 2 bases and J 0 bases; bases outside gene matches: 13. The length of the CDR3 is 19 residues. Germline V lookup: CDR1 SGHTA, CDR2 FQGTGA. The CDR3 DNA reads as TGTGCCAGCAGCTTAGTCGGCGGGAGGAGTACAACTAGCACAGATACGCAGTATTTT. This gives the protein CASSLVGGRSTTSTDTQYF.

The chain recombines TRBV5-1 with TRBJ2-3; D remains unclear. Trimming cost V 7 bases and J 14 bases, with 14 bases left between them. The CDR3 is 10 amino acids. Germline V gene sequence: CDR1 SGHRS, CDR2 YFSETQ. This CDR3 reads CASDITKLYF. The CDR3 bases are TGCGCCAGCGATATAACTAAGTTGTATTTT.

CDR3 nucleotide sequence: TGTGCCATCAGTGAGGTATCCGGGGTGGGGAACACTGAAGCTTTCTTT. Translating gives CAISEVSGVGNTEAFF. The chain has TRBV10-3 and TRBJ1-1; no clear D gene. In germline, CDR1 is ENHRY, CDR2 SYGVKD. Trimming stripped 2 bases from V and 1 base from J, with 14 bases between. The CDR3 sequence is 16 residues long.

V is TRBV7-2 and J is TRBJ1-2, with 7 nucleotides matching TRBD1. This CDR3 spans 14 amino acids. Unmatched junction bases numbered 7, after V lost 5 bases and J lost 4 bases. Per germline, CDR1 SGHTA and CDR2 FQGNSA. The CDR3 is CASSQRGPGYGYTF. As DNA, the CDR3 is TGTGCCAGCAGCCAAAGGGGGCCGGGCTATGGCTACACCTTC.

This clone was recorded once. The chain recombines TRBV21-1 with TRBJ1-2; TRBD1, the table's D call, was not compared with the DNA. TRBV21-1 is assigned pseudogene status. This CDR3 has 16 amino acids. CDR3 protein: CASSKGDRGRRGGYTF. The CDR3 nucleotides are TGTGCCAGCAGCAAAGGAGACAGGGGGCGAAGGGGAGGCTACACCTTC.

V is TRBV6-2 or TRBV6-3 and J is TRBJ1-1, with a possible D match to TRBD1 (5 bases). Germline loops: CDR1 MNHEY, CDR2 SVGEGT. The V gene lost 0 bases and the J gene lost 5 bases, with 13 bases spanning the gap. This CDR3 has 15 residues. This chain's CDR3 is CASSYSKRGMTEAFF. In DNA form, the CDR3 reads TGTGCCAGCAGTTACTCAAAAAGGGGAATGACTGAAGCTTTCTTT.

This chain connects TRBV10-3 to TRBJ2-4; 7 positions agree with TRBD1. Germline CDR1 ENHRY, CDR2 SYGVKD. Germline trimming cut 0 bases from V and 7 bases from J; bases unmatched to any gene: 6. The CDR3 consists of 15 residues. The CDR3 sequence: CAISESRRGQNIQYF. In DNA, the CDR3 is TGTGCCATCAGTGAGTCGAGACGGGGACAGAACATTCAGTACTTC.

The chain carries TRBV3-1 (or the pseudogene TRBV3-2) and TRBJ1-2; D gene ambiguous. The CDR3 is 14 residues long. Germline values: CDR1 LGHDT, CDR2 YNNKEL (reference sequence). The V and J ends lost 4 bases and 4 bases respectively, with 13 bases between them. The CDR3 protein is CASSLAGSLYGYTF. For the CDR3, the DNA is TGTGCCAGCAGCCTCGCCGGGTCTCTCTATGGCTACACCTTC.

This sequence joins TRBV5-4 and TRBJ2-1; D is possibly TRBD2 (5 bases). Trimming left V 0 bases short and J 6 bases short, with 13 bases between. This CDR3 is 15 amino acids long. The germline CDR1 and CDR2 sequences are SGHNT and YYREEE (reference sequence). Here the CDR3 reads CASSLELVRVNEQFF. The CDR3 coding sequence is TGTGCCAGCAGCTTGGAACTAGTGAGGGTCAATGAGCAGTTCTTC.

The chain carries TRBV4-1 and TRBJ1-2; 7 bases line up with TRBD1. The germline V gene encodes CDR1 MGHRA and CDR2 YSYEKL. J was trimmed by 2 bases and V by 2 bases; bases with no gene match: 8. This CDR3 has 16 amino acids. CDR3 sequence reads: CASSQTTGVANYGYTF. Here the CDR3 DNA reads TGCGCCAGCAGCCAAACCACAGGGGTGGCCAACTATGGCTACACCTTC.

The chain couples TRBV5-5 to TRBJ1-2; 7 bases align to TRBD1. This CDR3 spans 14 amino acids. The ends lost 3 bases at V and 4 bases at J; junction bases unmatched: 6. Germline CDR1 reads SGHKS; CDR2 reads YYEKEE (reference sequence). The CDR3 here is CASSSRTGPYGYTF. The CDR3 coding sequence is TGTGCCAGCAGCTCCAGGACAGGCCCCTATGGCTACACCTTC.